This entry is about one T cell receptor (beta chain). Sequencing used immunoSEQ multiplex PCR; TCRdb keeps in-frame clones, though not all of them. The repertoire holds 150,000 to 180,000 clones, with about 89% as singletons. The data derive from a study of blood T cell repertoires in COVID-19. V dropped 4 bases and J dropped 2; count of bases not matched to a gene: 9. The CDR3 spans 16 residues. Germline CDR1 and CDR2: SGHRS and YFSETQ. This clonotype was sampled from a middle-aged man with acute or convalescent COVID-19. Material for sequencing was peripheral blood. This chain connects TRBV5-1 to TRBJ2-1; TRBD2 matches 7 bases. CDR3 sequence (DNA): TGCGCCAGCAGCCAGGACGAAGCGGGGCCCTACAATGAGCAGTTCTTC. Its protein product is CASSQDEAGPYNEQFF.